The 17 T cell receptor beta chains given below trace back to one sample, sequenced in a study of shared clonotypes between healthy human individuals. Assay: immunoSEQ multiplex PCR; the TCRdb copy retains only in-frame clones and omits some. The table records around 2,000,000 clones, about 92% of them present only once. CD45RO-negative CD8 cells positively selected for CCR7 made up the naive population, which excluded terminally differentiated effector memory CD45RA+ cells. The specimen was naive CD8+ T cells from PBMCs. These TCRs come from a young man in good health. Some clones in this sample may be carry-over from other donors' samples.

As DNA, the CDR3 is TGCGCCAGCAGCTCTCACAGAAATCGGAGGGACGAAAAACTGTTTTTT. This sequence encodes CASSSHRNRRDEKLFF. The chain links TRBV5-1 to TRBJ1-4, with a weak D call TRBD1 (5 bases). Germline loops: CDR1 SGHRS, CDR2 YFSETQ. Trimming removed 3 bases from V and 8 bases from J, with 20 bases in between. This CDR3 contains 16 residues. Drawing the rest from reference TRBV5-1 and TRBJ1-4, the complete variable domain is KAGVTQTPRYLIKTRGQQVTLSCSPISGHRSVSWYQQTPGQGLQFLFEYFSETQRNKGNFPGRFSGRQFSNSRSEMNVSTLELGDSALYLCASSSHRNRRDEKLFFGSGTQLSVL.

The genes are TRBV28 and TRBJ1-1; 11 nucleotides line up with TRBD1. This CDR3 has 13 residues. J was trimmed by 8 bases and V by 6 bases; bases with no gene match: 5. CDR1 MDHEN and CDR2 SYDVKM come from the germline V gene. The CDR3 bases are TGTGCCAGCAGCTGGGGGACAGGGGGAGAAGCTTTCTTT. Protein product: CASSWGTGGEAFF.

The V gene is TRBV5-1, the J gene TRBJ2-7; D perhaps matches TRBD1 (6 bases). V was shortened by 0 bases and J by 1 base, with 8 bases between the two germline ends. CDR1 SGHRS and CDR2 YFSETQ come from the germline V gene. The CDR3 length is 14 residues. Written as DNA, the CDR3 is TGCGCCAGCAGCTTGGGGGACAAATCCTACGAGCAGTACTTC. This gives the protein CASSLGDKSYEQYF.

The V call is TRBV7-8, the J call TRBJ2-1; D perhaps matches TRBD2 (6 bases). CDR1 and CDR2 from the germline V gene are SGHVS and FQNEAQ. Trimming shortened V by 1 base and J by 10 bases, and 14 bases separated the two germline ends. The CDR3 runs to 14 residues. For the CDR3, the DNA is TGTGCCAGCAGCTTAGAAACTAGCCCGAGAGAGCAGTTCTTC. Translated, it gives CASSLETSPREQFF.

The chain carries TRBV2 and TRBJ2-7; 10 positions agree with TRBD1. The CDR3 sequence is 14 residues long. V gave up 5 bases and J gave up 5 bases; unmatched junction bases: 6. Germline assignment: CDR1 SNHLY and CDR2 FYNNEI. CDR3 nucleotides: TGTGCCAGCAGTCCGGGGACAGGGGTTAACGAGCAGTACTTC. Translation: CASSPGTGVNEQYF.

V and J are TRBV7-9 and TRBJ2-5, with unresolved D. The CDR3 sequence is 18 residues long. Germline-derived CDR1 and CDR2 are SEHNR and FQNEAQ (reference sequence). V lost 4 bases to trimming and J lost 1 base, with 22 bases between them. The DNA of the CDR3 is TGTGCCAGCAGCTCAGTGAGTGTGGGTAGAGGTTTCCAAGAGACCCAGTACTTC. It specifies CASSSVSVGRGFQETQYF.

V and J are TRBV5-1 and TRBJ1-1; D remains ambiguous. CDR3 length: 15 amino acids. The V end was cut by 4 bases, the J end by 0 bases, with 13 bases between. In germline, CDR1 is SGHRS, CDR2 YFSETQ. CDR3 DNA sequence: TGCGCCAGCAGCCCCCACGGAGATTTGAACACTGAAGCTTTCTTT. As protein: CASSPHGDLNTEAFF. The variable domain in full, with the rest retrieved from reference TRBV5-1 and TRBJ1-1, is KAGVTQTPRYLIKTRGQQVTLSCSPISGHRSVSWYQQTPGQGLQFLFEYFSETQRNKGNFPGRFSGRQFSNSRSEMNVSTLELGDSALYLCASSPHGDLNTEAFFGQGTRLTVV.

CDR3 in DNA: TGTGCCAGCACAGCGGACCACAATGAGCAGTTCTTC. Translated: CASTADHNEQFF. The V call is TRBV6-6, the J call TRBJ2-1; D perhaps matches TRBD2 (5 bases). CDR3 length: 12 amino acids. Germline V lookup: CDR1 MNHNY, CDR2 SVGAGI (reference sequence). The ends were cut back, 7 bases at V and 5 bases at J, with 9 bases in the middle.

The chain is built from TRBV4-3 and TRBJ1-1; no firm D call. The CDR3 has 14 residues. Looked up from germline, CDR1 is LGHNA and CDR2 is YSLEER. V gave up 3 bases and J gave up 7 bases, with 15 bases separating them. The CDR3 loop reads CASSQTGRAGEAFF. CDR3 DNA: TGCGCCAGCAGCCAGACCGGCCGAGCCGGTGAAGCTTTCTTT.

The V call is TRBV6-5, the J call TRBJ1-1; 9 positions match TRBD1. The trim removed 4 bases at V and 0 bases at J, leaving 3 bases unmatched. The CDR3 totals 15 residues. Germline V gives CDR1 MNHEY, CDR2 SVGAGI. The CDR3 sequence: CASSFWTGVNTEAFF. CDR3 DNA: TGTGCCAGCAGTTTTTGGACAGGGGTGAACACTGAAGCTTTCTTT.

V is TRBV19 and J is TRBJ2-7; no definite D call. The V end lost 1 base, the J end lost 3 bases, and 13 bases lay between the germline ends. The germline gives CDR1 LNHDA, CDR2 SQIVND (reference sequence). The CDR3 runs 15 residues. The CDR3 region has the DNA TGTGCCAGTAGTATAGCGTCTCTTCCCCACTACGAGCAGTACTTC. Its protein product is CASSIASLPHYEQYF.

This clone was counted a single time. This chain joins TRBV7-3 and TRBJ1-1; D is possibly TRBD1 (5 bases). Trimming removed 5 bases at V and 1 base at J, with 11 bases between. Germline V lookup: CDR1 SGHTA, CDR2 FQGTGA. The CDR3 length is 14 residues. This CDR3 is CASSTLGANTEAFF. The CDR3, as DNA: TGTGCCAGCAGCACATTAGGGGCGAACACTGAAGCTTTCTTT.

The gene calls are TRBV30 and TRBJ2-5; D remains ambiguous. Germline V CDR1 and CDR2: GTSNPN, SVGIG (reference sequence). Deletions cut 1 base from V and 4 bases from J, with 10 bases between. The CDR3 totals 13 residues. The CDR3 protein is CAWSGHIGETQYF. The CDR3 DNA is TGTGCCTGGAGTGGGCACATCGGAGAGACCCAGTACTTC.

This chain joins TRBV27 and TRBJ2-7; TRBD2 matches at 13 bases. V shed 5 bases, J shed 7 bases, and the junction held 8 bases outside the gene matches. The CDR3 extends over 15 amino acids. Germline V gives CDR1 MNHEY, CDR2 SMNVEV (reference sequence). The CDR3 protein is CASSIGLAGAGEQYF. The CDR3 coding sequence is TGTGCCAGCAGTATAGGACTAGCGGGGGCGGGGGAGCAGTACTTC.

The chain combines TRBV5-6 with TRBJ2-1, with 7 bases lining up with TRBD1. The CDR3 loop spans 18 amino acids. CDR1 and CDR2 from the germline V gene are SGHDT and YYEEEE. Germline trimming cut 3 bases from V and 3 bases from J; bases unmatched to any gene: 15. CDR3 coding DNA: TGTGCCAGCAGCTCCCTGGGACAGCGGACTCATTACTACAATGAGCAGTTCTTC. Its translation: CASSSLGQRTHYYNEQFF.

The chain uses TRBV7-6 and TRBJ2-1, with 12 bases matching TRBD2. J lost 7 bases, V lost 2 bases, and 18 bases had no gene match. The germline CDR1 and CDR2 sequences are SGHVS and FNYEAQ. The CDR3 loop spans 20 amino acids. CDR3 in amino acids: CASSLFRPGLAGGPGNEQFF. The CDR3 coding sequence is TGTGCCAGCAGCTTATTTAGGCCGGGGCTAGCGGGAGGGCCGGGAAATGAGCAGTTCTTC.

Comment on this clone: This specimen includes other DNA sequences encoding the same CDR3. The chain carries TRBV19 and TRBJ1-1, with TRBD1 matching over 8 bases. With V trimmed by 4 bases and J by 4 bases, 5 bases remained unmatched. Per the germline V gene, CDR1 is LNHDA and CDR2 is SQIVND (reference sequence). The length of the CDR3 is 14 residues. This CDR3 is CASSSPRGPTEAFF. The CDR3 bases are TGTGCCAGTAGTAGCCCCAGGGGGCCCACTGAAGCTTTCTTT.